The 30 T cell receptor beta chains below come from one sample, sequenced in a study of shared clonotypes between healthy human individuals. TCRdb's table, derived via immunoSEQ multiplex PCR, lists solely in-frame clones and lacks some. This table holds fewer than 400,000 clones, around 74% found once. The specimen was memory CD4+ T cells sorted from blood. Subset given: CD45RA-negative fraction. The receptors here all came from a man aged 25-40 years in good health.

This sequence joins TRBV9 and TRBJ1-4, with TRBD1 identical over 10 bases. With 3 bases clipped from V and 10 bases from J, the junction kept 9 bases outside the gene matches. This CDR3 comprises 15 residues. Looked up from germline, CDR1 is SGDLS and CDR2 is YYNGEE. CDR3 sequence (DNA): TGTGCCAGCAGCGCCGCAGGACAGGGGGTATCAAAACTGTTTTTT. The encoded protein is CASSAAGQGVSKLFF. Drawing the rest from reference TRBV9 and TRBJ1-4, the complete variable domain is DSGVTQTPKHLITATGQRVTLRCSPRSGDLSVYWYQQSLDQGLQFLIQYYNGEERAKGNILERFSAQQFPDLHSELNLSSLELGDSALYFCASSAAGQGVSKLFFGSGTQLSVL.

The table lists this clone with a few counts. The chain carries TRBV5-1 and TRBJ2-3; 10 nucleotides match TRBD1. This CDR3 has 18 amino acids. Germline trimming cut 4 bases from V and 3 bases from J; bases unmatched to any gene: 14. CDR1 and CDR2 from the germline V gene are SGHRS and YFSETQ. The CDR3 sequence: CASSDTGTGVSGTDTQYF. In DNA form, the CDR3 reads TGCGCCAGCAGCGATACCGGGACAGGGGTTAGCGGGACAGATACGCAGTATTTT.

This chain connects TRBV6-6 to TRBJ2-5, with D hard to call. Trimming took off 6 bases at V and 5 bases at J, with 13 bases between the two ends. Germline V lookup: CDR1 MNHNY, CDR2 SVGAGI (reference sequence). This CDR3 contains 13 residues. Here the CDR3 reads CASSLGSRETQYF. The CDR3 nucleotides read TGTGCCAGCAGCCTGGGGTCGAGGGAGACCCAGTACTTC.

In this sample, this clone turned up a few times. Other DNA sequences from this sample encode an identical CDR3 as well. The V gene is TRBV5-6, the J gene TRBJ2-1; D gene ambiguous. Germline values: CDR1 SGHDT, CDR2 YYEEEE. V dropped 1 base and J dropped 4 bases, with 12 bases sitting between them. The CDR3 is 15 residues long. The CDR3 region has the DNA TGTGCCAGCAGCTTGCGGGTAGGGCTGTACAATGAGCAGTTCTTC. This gives the protein CASSLRVGLYNEQFF.

The chain recombines TRBV27 with TRBJ1-2; D may be TRBD1 (5 bases). V lost 6 bases and J 5 bases, leaving 10 bases between the germline ends. Germline V gives CDR1 MNHEY, CDR2 SMNVEV (reference sequence). The CDR3 runs to 12 residues. The CDR3 DNA reads as TGTGCCAGCAGAGACCCAGGGTATGGCTACACCTTC. Its translation: CASRDPGYGYTF.

CDR3 in amino acids: CAISEAGRTDTQYF. CDR3 sequence (DNA): TGTGCCATCAGTGAAGCGGGAAGGACAGATACGCAGTATTTT. V and J are TRBV10-3 and TRBJ2-3; TRBD2 agrees at 7 bases. The CDR3 has 14 amino acids. The germline V gene encodes CDR1 ENHRY and CDR2 SYGVKD. The ends lost 3 bases at V and 3 bases at J; junction bases unmatched: 3.

This clone was detected once. The chain joins TRBV7-2 to TRBJ2-1; D is ambiguous. The CDR3 spans 13 residues. In germline, CDR1 is SGHTA, CDR2 FQGNSA. Trimming took off 2 bases at V and 15 bases at J, with 17 bases between the two ends. The CDR3 coding sequence is TGTGCCAGCAGCTTAACTACAGTCCTAACGGTGTTCTTC. Translated: CASSLTTVLTVFF. Supplemented by reference TRBV7-2 and TRBJ2-1, the full variable domain reads GAGVSQSPSNKVTEKGKDVELRCDPISGHTALYWYRQSLGQGLEFLIYFQGNSAPDKSGLPSDRFSAERTGGSVSTLTIQRTQQEDSAVYLCASSLTTVLTVFFGPGTRLTVL.

The CDR3 here is CASSEDRGTGANVLTF. The CDR3 DNA reads TGTGCCAGCAGCGAGGACAGGGGTACTGGGGCCAACGTCCTGACTTTC. The chain combines TRBV5-6 with TRBJ2-6; 9 nucleotides agree with TRBD1. The CDR3 extends over 16 amino acids. V lost 4 bases and J lost 2; bases outside the gene matches: 4. Germline V CDR1 and CDR2: SGHDT, YYEEEE.

V usage is TRBV7-2 and J usage is TRBJ2-7; TRBD2 aligns across 14 bases. The CDR3 runs 17 residues. The germline gives CDR1 SGHTA, CDR2 FQGNSA. The V gene end was trimmed by 3 bases and the J gene end by 3 bases; junction bases not matched to a gene: 7. The CDR3 DNA reads TGTGCCAGCAGCTTGACTAGCGGGAGGGCCTCAGGCTACGAGCAGTACTTC. Its protein is CASSLTSGRASGYEQYF.

This clone showed up just a few times. The chain joins TRBV28 to TRBJ2-5; D is perhaps TRBD2 (5 bases). The CDR3 covers 15 residues. Germline-derived CDR1 and CDR2 are MDHEN and SYDVKM. The V end was cut by 5 bases, the J end by 5 bases, with 18 bases between. CDR3 region: CASSHAGPVSETQYF. CDR3 DNA sequence: TGTGCCAGCAGTCACGCGGGCCCAGTTTCGGAGACCCAGTACTTC.

The V gene is TRBV19, the J gene TRBJ1-2; possibly TRBD1 for D (6 bases). Germline loops: CDR1 LNHDA, CDR2 SQIVND (reference sequence). The CDR3 loop spans 12 amino acids. The V gene lost 5 bases and the J gene lost 13 bases, with 17 bases spanning the gap. The CDR3 nucleotides are TGTGCCAGTAGTCAACAGGGAACCCCCCGCACCTTC. Protein sequence: CASSQQGTPRTF. Based on the CDR3 plus reference TRBV19 and TRBJ1-2, the full variable domain is DGGITQSPKYLFRKEGQNVTLSCEQNLNHDAMYWYRQDPGQGLRLIYYSQIVNDFQKGDIAEGYSVSREKKESFPLTVTSAQKNPTAFYLCASSQQGTPRTFGSGTRLTVV.

The V call is TRBV10-3, the J call TRBJ1-6, with 8 bases that match TRBD1. Germline V gene lookup returns CDR1 ENHRY and CDR2 SYGVKD. With 6 bases clipped from V and 8 bases from J, the junction kept 6 bases outside the gene matches. This CDR3 is 14 amino acids long. The chain's CDR3 is CAISDPRGHSPLHF. CDR3 coding DNA: TGTGCCATCAGCGACCCCAGGGGGCATTCACCCCTCCACTTT.

The CDR3 DNA follows: TGTGCCAGCAGCTTAGTGGGGGGACAGGGCTACGAGCAGTACTTC. Its translation is CASSLVGGQGYEQYF. The genes are TRBV7-2 and TRBJ2-7, with TRBD1 matching 9 bases. This CDR3 is 15 amino acids long. V was pared by 1 base and J by 3 bases, with 4 bases of the junction left unmatched. The germline gives CDR1 SGHTA, CDR2 FQGNSA.

The chain combines TRBV29-1 with TRBJ2-3; 9 bases align to TRBD1. The CDR3 is made up of 13 amino acids. Germline loops: CDR1 SQVTM, CDR2 ANQGSEA. The V and J ends lost 7 bases and 3 bases, in that order; junction bases with no gene match: 5. The CDR3 DNA is TGCAGCGGAAGACAGGGGGGGACAGATACGCAGTATTTT. Amino acids: CSGRQGGTDTQYF.

The J gene is TRBJ2-3, the V gene TRBV5-6; 8 bases fit TRBD1. The CDR3 runs 16 residues. Germline lookup yields CDR1 SGHDT and CDR2 YYEEEE. The ends lost 4 bases at V and 4 bases at J; junction bases unmatched: 11. The CDR3 DNA reads TGTGCCAGCAGCAAAGGGCTCAGGGGGCGGGCAGATACGCAGTATTTT. Residues: CASSKGLRGRADTQYF.

The chain carries TRBV28 and TRBJ2-5, with D uncertain. CDR3 size: 16 residues. Trimming left V 6 bases short and J 4 bases short, with 21 bases between. The V gene's germline CDR1 is MDHEN and CDR2 SYDVKM. The CDR3 sequence is CASRLVPQTKRETQYF. The CDR3 DNA follows: TGTGCCAGCAGGCTGGTCCCTCAAACGAAACGAGAGACCCAGTACTTC.

This chain uses TRBV18 with TRBJ2-1, with D perhaps matching TRBD1 or TRBD2 (5 bases each). V gave up 3 bases and J gave up 9 bases, with 12 bases separating them. Germline V gene lookup returns CDR1 KGHSH and CDR2 LQKENI. The CDR3 has 13 residues. This CDR3 reads CASSPGPRGEQFF. CDR3 DNA sequence: TGTGCCAGCTCACCGGGACCCCGCGGTGAGCAGTTCTTC. Full variable domain (outside the CDR3, taken from reference TRBV18 and TRBJ2-1): NAGVMQNPRHLVRRRGQEARLRCSPMKGHSHVYWYRQLPEEGLKFMVYLQKENIIDESGMPKERFSAEFPKEGPSILRIQQVVRGDSAAYFCASSPGPRGEQFFGPGTRLTVL.

The V and J genes are TRBV7-3 and TRBJ2-7; D is unclear. V lost 1 base, J lost 6 bases, and 7 bases lay in between. The CDR3 consists of 12 residues. Germline assignment: CDR1 SGHTA and CDR2 FQGTGA. Written as DNA, the CDR3 is TGTGCCAGCAGCTTAATCTCAGGCGAGCAGTACTTC. It is translated as CASSLISGEQYF. The full variable domain, in which reference TRBV7-3 and TRBJ2-7 provide the parts outside the CDR3, is GAGVSQTPSNKVTEKGKYVELRCDPISGHTALYWYRQSLGQGPEFLIYFQGTGAADDSGLPNDRFFAVRPEGSVSTLKIQRTERGDSAVYLCASSLISGEQYFGPGTRLTVT.

The chain combines TRBV11-2 with TRBJ2-1; 10 nucleotides align to TRBD2. Germline loops: CDR1 SGHAT, CDR2 FQNNGV. The CDR3 is made up of 17 amino acids. The junction had 6 bases not matched to a gene; V was cut back by 4 bases and J by 0 bases. CDR3 sequence (DNA): TGTGCCAGCAGCTCGCGGACTAGCGGAATCTCCTACAATGAGCAGTTCTTC. Its protein product is CASSSRTSGISYNEQFF.

This chain links TRBV6-1 with TRBJ1-5, with D hard to call. Per the germline V gene, CDR1 is MNHNS and CDR2 is SASEGT. The CDR3 runs to 13 residues. The germline V and J ends were trimmed by 0 bases and 6 bases, with 6 bases remaining between them. The CDR3 nucleotides read TGTGCCAGCAGTGAAGCAGTTGGTCAGCCCCAGCATTTT. Its translation is CASSEAVGQPQHF.

This chain joins TRBV9 and TRBJ2-1; 13 nucleotides align to TRBD2. Germline V gives CDR1 SGDLS, CDR2 YYNGEE. The trim removed 0 bases at V and 0 bases at J, leaving 3 bases unmatched. This CDR3 has 18 residues. In nucleotides, the CDR3 is TGTGCCAGCAGCGTAGAACTAGCGGGAGGGCCCTCCTACAATGAGCAGTTCTTC. Its protein is CASSVELAGGPSYNEQFF.

This sequence joins TRBV9 and TRBJ2-3; the D is unclear. V was clipped by 8 bases and J by 0 bases, with 13 bases between them. The CDR3 contains 14 residues. Germline CDR1 SGDLS, CDR2 YYNGEE. The CDR3 region is CASSSRPSTDTQYF. As DNA, the CDR3 is TGTGCCAGTTCTTCGCGGCCGAGCACAGATACGCAGTATTTT.

This chain uses TRBV7-9 with TRBJ2-3, with 7 bases lining up with TRBD2. Trimming at V came to 4 bases and at J to 0 bases, leaving 13 bases not matched to a gene. Germline V gives CDR1 SEHNR, CDR2 FQNEAQ (reference sequence). This CDR3 has 18 residues. The CDR3 loop is CASSSYLLLATSTDTQYF. The CDR3 DNA reads TGTGCCAGCAGCTCCTATCTACTACTAGCGACGAGCACAGATACGCAGTATTTT.

The genes are TRBV28 and TRBJ1-1; D is uncertain. The CDR3 is made up of 18 amino acids. The germline gives CDR1 MDHEN, CDR2 SYDVKM. V was trimmed by 5 bases and J by 0 bases, leaving 22 bases between them. CDR3 sequence reads: CASSPPLGWVKVNTEAFF. CDR3 sequence (DNA): TGTGCCAGCAGTCCACCCCTGGGTTGGGTAAAGGTGAACACTGAAGCTTTCTTT.

This chain uses TRBV5-4 with TRBJ2-7; TRBD2 might be the D (7 bases). The CDR3 runs to 15 residues. Germline lookup yields CDR1 SGHNT and CDR2 YYREEE (reference sequence). V was clipped by 3 bases and J by 3 bases, with 16 bases between them. CDR3 bases: TGTGCCAGCAGCTGGGATGGGGGGGCTAGCTACGAGCAGTACTTC. Its translation is CASSWDGGASYEQYF.

The V call is TRBV19, the J call TRBJ1-5; TRBD1 aligns across 8 bases. J lost 9 bases, V lost 2 bases, and 6 bases had no gene match. Germline CDR1 and CDR2: LNHDA and SQIVND (reference sequence). The CDR3 has 14 amino acids. The DNA of the CDR3 is TGTGCCAGTAGTATACAGGGGGCAATGGGGCCCCAGCATTTT. This sequence encodes CASSIQGAMGPQHF.

This clone turned up a few times. V gene TRBV10-3 combines with J gene TRBJ2-1; the match to TRBD2 covers 8 bases. This CDR3 comprises 15 residues. CDR1 is ENHRY, CDR2 SYGVKD, per germline. V lost 6 bases, J lost 4 bases, and 8 bases stayed unmatched. The CDR3 spells CAIRVSGSRYNEQFF. Here the CDR3 DNA reads TGTGCCATCAGAGTCAGCGGGAGTCGGTACAATGAGCAGTTCTTC.

A note on this clone: One junction end disagrees with the germline gene, perhaps due to a read error. The V call is TRBV9, the J call TRBJ1-1; D is ambiguous. This CDR3 contains 13 residues. Germline lookup yields CDR1 SGDLS and CDR2 YYNGEE. CDR3 DNA sequence: TGTGCCAGCGGCGTCGATTTGAACACTGAAGCTTTCTTT. As protein: CASGVDLNTEAFF.

The rearrangement links TRBV19 to TRBJ2-6; D is unclear. Trimming removed 6 bases at V and 0 bases at J, with 9 bases between. This CDR3 is 15 amino acids long. Germline V gene lookup returns CDR1 LNHDA and CDR2 SQIVND (reference sequence). The CDR3 region is CASSIVDSGANVLTF. DNA of the CDR3: TGTGCCAGTAGCATTGTGGACTCTGGGGCCAACGTCCTGACTTTC.

This clone has more than one count but fewer than ten. For the CDR3, the DNA is TGTGCCAGCAACATCCAGGGAGGCGGGGAGCTGTTTTTT. It encodes CASNIQGGGELFF. The rearrangement links TRBV5-5 to TRBJ2-2, with TRBD2 as a possible D gene (6 bases). V dropped 6 bases and J dropped 7 bases, with 13 bases sitting between them. The CDR3 runs 13 residues. Per germline, CDR1 SGHKS and CDR2 YYEKEE (reference sequence).